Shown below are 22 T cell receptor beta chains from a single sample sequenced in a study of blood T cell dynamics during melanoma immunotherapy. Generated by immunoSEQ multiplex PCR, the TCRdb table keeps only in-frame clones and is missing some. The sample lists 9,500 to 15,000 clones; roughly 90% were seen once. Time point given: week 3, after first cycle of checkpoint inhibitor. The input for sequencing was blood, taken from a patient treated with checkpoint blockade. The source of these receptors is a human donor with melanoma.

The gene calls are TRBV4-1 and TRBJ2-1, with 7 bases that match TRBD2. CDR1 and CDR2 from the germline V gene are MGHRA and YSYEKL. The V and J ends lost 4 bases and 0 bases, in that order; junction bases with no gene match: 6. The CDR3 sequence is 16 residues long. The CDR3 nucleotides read TGCGCCAGCAGCCCCCTAGCGGTTAGCTCCTACAATGAGCAGTTCTTC. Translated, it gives CASSPLAVSSYNEQFF.

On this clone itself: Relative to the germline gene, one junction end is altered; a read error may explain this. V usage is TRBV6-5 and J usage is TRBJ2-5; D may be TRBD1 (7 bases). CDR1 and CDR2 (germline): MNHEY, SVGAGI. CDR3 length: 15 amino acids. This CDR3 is CASSYSGDRQETQYF. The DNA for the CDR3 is TGTGCCAGCAGCTACTCGGGGGACAGACAAGAGACCCAGTACTTC.

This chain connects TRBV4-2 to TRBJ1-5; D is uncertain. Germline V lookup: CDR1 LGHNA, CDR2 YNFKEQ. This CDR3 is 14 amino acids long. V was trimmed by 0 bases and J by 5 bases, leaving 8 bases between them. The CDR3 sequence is CASSQEVTDQPQHF. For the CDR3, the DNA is TGTGCCAGCAGCCAAGAGGTGACGGATCAGCCCCAGCATTTT.

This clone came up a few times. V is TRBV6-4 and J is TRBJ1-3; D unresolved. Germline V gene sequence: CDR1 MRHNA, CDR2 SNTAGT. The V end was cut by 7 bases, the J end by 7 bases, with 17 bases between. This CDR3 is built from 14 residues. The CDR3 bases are TGTGCCAGCAATAACGGGAAGGAGGTTAACACCATATATTTT. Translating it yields CASNNGKEVNTIYF.

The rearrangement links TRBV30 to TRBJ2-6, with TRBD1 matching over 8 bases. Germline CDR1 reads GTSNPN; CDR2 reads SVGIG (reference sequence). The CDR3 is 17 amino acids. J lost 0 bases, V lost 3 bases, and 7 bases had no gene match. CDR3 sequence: CAWSVTGVSSGANVLTF. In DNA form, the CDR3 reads TGTGCCTGGAGCGTGACAGGGGTGAGCTCTGGGGCCAACGTCCTGACTTTC. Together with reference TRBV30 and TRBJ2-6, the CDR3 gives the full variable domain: SQTIHQWPATLVQPVGSPLSLECTVEGTSNPNLYWYRQAAGRGLQLLFYSVGIGQISSEVPQNLSASRPQDRQFILSSKKLLLSDSGFYLCAWSVTGVSSGANVLTFGAGSRLTVL.

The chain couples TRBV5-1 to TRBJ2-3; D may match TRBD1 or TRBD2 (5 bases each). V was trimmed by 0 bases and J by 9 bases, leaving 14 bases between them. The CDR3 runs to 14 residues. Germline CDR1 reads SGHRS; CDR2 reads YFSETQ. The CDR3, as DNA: TGCGCCAGCAGCTTGGGCGCCGGGGCATCAACGCAGTATTTT. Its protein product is CASSLGAGASTQYF.

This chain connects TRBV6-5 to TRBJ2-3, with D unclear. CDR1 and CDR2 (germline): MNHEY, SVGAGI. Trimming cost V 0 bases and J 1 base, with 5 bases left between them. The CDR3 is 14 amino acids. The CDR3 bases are TGTGCCAGCAGTTACTCGGACCGCACAGATACGCAGTATTTT. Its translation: CASSYSDRTDTQYF.

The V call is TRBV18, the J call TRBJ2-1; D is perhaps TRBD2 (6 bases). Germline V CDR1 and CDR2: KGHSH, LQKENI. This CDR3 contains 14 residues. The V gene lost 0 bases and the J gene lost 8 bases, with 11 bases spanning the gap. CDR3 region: CASSPPSSEDEQFF. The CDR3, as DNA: TGTGCCAGCTCACCACCGTCTAGCGAGGATGAGCAGTTCTTC.

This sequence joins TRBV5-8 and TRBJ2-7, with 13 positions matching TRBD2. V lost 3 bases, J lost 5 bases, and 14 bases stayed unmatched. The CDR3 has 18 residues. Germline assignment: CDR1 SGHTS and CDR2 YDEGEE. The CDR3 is CASSWRGTGTSGTHEQYF. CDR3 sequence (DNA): TGTGCCAGCAGCTGGAGAGGTACCGGGACTAGCGGGACACACGAGCAGTACTTC. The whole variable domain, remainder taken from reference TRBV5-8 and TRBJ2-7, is EAGVTQSPTHLIKTRGQQATLRCSPISGHTSVYWYQQALGLGLQFLLWYDEGEERNRGNFPPRFSGRQFPNYSSELNVNALELEDSALYLCASSWRGTGTSGTHEQYFGPGTRLTVT.

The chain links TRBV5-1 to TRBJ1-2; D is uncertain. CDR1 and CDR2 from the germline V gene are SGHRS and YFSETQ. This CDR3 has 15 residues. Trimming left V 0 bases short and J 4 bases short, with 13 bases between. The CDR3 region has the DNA TGCGCCAGCAGCTTGGGGCAGGACCCTAGCTATGGCTACACCTTC. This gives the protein CASSLGQDPSYGYTF.

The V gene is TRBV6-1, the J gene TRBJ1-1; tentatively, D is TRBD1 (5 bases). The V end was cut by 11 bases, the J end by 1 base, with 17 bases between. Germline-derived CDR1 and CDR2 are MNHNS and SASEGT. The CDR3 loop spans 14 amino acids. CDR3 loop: CAGTGLASNTEAFF. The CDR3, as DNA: TGTGCCGGTACAGGTTTGGCTTCGAACACTGAAGCTTTCTTT.

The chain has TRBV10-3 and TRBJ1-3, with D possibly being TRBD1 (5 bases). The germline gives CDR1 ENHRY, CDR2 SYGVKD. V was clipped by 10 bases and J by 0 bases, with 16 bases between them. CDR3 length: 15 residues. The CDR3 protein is CATQGGGNSGNTIYF. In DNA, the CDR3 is TGTGCCACCCAGGGCGGCGGGAACTCTGGAAACACCATATATTTT.

The CDR3 DNA follows: TGTGCCAGCCGTACCAATTCGAACACCGGGGAGCTGTTTTTT. It codes for CASRTNSNTGELFF. The V call is TRBV6-1, the J call TRBJ2-2; D unclear. The germline gives CDR1 MNHNS, CDR2 SASEGT. The V and J ends lost 8 bases and 0 bases respectively, with 10 bases between them. The CDR3 loop spans 14 amino acids.

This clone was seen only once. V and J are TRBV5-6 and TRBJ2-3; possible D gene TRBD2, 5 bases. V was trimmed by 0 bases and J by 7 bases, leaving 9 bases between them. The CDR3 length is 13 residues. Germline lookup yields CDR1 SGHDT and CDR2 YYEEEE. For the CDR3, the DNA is TGTGCCAGCAGCTTGGACAGACTAAATACGCAGTATTTT. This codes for CASSLDRLNTQYF.

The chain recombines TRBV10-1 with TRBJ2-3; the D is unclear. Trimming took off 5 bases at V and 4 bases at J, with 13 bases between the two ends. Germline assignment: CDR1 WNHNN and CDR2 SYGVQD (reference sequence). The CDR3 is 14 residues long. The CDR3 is CASSFRSSPDTQYF. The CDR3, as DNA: TGCGCCAGCAGTTTCAGGAGTAGCCCAGATACGCAGTATTTT.

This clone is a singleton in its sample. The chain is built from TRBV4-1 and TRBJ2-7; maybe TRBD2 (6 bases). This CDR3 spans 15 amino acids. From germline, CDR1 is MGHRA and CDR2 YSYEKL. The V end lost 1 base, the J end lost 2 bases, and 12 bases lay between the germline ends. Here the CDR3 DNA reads TGCGCCAGCAGCCAAGGAGGCGGGGACCCCTACGAGCAGTACTTC. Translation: CASSQGGGDPYEQYF.

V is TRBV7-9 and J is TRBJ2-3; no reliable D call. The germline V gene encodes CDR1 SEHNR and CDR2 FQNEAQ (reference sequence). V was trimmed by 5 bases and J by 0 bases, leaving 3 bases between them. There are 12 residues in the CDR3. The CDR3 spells CASSTSTDTQYF. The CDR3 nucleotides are TGTGCCAGCAGCACTAGCACAGATACGCAGTATTTT.

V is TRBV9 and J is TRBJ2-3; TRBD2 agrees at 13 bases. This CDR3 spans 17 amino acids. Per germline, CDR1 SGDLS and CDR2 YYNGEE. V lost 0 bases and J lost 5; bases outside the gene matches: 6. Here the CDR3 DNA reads TGTGCCAGCAGCGTAGCTACGACTAGCGGGAGGCTAGATACGCAGTATTTT. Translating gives CASSVATTSGRLDTQYF.

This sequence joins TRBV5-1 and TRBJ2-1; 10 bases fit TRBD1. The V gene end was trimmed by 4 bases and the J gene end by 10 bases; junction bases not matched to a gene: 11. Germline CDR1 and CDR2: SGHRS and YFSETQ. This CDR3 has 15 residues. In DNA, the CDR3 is TGCGCCAGCAGCCAACCCGGGACAGGGGTACTGGAGCAGTTCTTC. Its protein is CASSQPGTGVLEQFF.

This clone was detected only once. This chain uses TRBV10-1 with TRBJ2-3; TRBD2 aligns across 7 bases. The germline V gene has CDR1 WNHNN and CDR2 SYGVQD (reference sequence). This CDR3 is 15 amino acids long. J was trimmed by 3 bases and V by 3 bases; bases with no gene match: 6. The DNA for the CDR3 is TGCGCCAGCAGTGAAGGCCGCGGGAGTACAGATACGCAGTATTTT. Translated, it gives CASSEGRGSTDTQYF.

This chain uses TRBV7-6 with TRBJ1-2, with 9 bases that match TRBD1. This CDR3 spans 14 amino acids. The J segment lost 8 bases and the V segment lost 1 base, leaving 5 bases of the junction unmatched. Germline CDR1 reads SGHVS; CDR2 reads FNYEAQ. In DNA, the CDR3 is TGTGCCAGCAGCTTAGGACAGGGGGTCTCCGGCTACACCTTC. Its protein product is CASSLGQGVSGYTF.

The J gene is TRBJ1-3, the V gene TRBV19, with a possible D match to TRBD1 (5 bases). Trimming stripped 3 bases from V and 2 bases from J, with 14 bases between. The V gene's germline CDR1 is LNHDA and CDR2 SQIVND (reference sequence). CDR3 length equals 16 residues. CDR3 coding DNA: TGTGCCAGTAGTATGGGGACCGGGGATCCTGGAAACACCATATATTTT. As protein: CASSMGTGDPGNTIYF.